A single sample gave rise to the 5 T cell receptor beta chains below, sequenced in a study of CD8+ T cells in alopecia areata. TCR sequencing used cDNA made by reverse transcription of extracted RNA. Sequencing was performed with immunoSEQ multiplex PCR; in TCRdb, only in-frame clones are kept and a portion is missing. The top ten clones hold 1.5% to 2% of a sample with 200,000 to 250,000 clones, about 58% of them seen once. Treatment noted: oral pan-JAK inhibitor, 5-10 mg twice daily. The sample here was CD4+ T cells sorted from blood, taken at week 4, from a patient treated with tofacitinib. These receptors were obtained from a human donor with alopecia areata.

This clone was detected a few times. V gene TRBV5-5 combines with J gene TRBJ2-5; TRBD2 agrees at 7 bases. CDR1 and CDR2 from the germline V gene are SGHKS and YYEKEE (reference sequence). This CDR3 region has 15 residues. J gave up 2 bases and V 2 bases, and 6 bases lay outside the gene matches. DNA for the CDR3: TGTGCCAGCAGCTTAGGGGAGGGTAGACAAGAGACCCAGTACTTC. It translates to CASSLGEGRQETQYF.

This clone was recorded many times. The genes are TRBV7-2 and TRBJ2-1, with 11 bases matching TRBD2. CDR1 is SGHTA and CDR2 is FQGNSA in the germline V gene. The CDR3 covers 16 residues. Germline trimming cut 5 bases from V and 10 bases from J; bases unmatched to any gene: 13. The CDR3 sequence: CASSPMALAGGSEQFF. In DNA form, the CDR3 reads TGTGCCAGCAGCCCGATGGCGCTAGCGGGGGGAAGCGAGCAGTTCTTC.

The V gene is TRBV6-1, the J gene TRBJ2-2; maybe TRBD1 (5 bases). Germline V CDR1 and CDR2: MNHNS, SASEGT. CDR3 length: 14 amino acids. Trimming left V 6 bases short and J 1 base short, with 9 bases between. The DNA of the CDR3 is TGTGCCAGCAGCAGGGTTGGGAACACCGGGGAGCTGTTTTTT. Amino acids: CASSRVGNTGELFF.

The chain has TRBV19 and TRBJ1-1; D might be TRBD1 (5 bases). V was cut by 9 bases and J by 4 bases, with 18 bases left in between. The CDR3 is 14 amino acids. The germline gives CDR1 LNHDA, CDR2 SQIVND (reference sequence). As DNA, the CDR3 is TGTGCCAGCCGCCGGGGGGGAGGAGGCACTGAAGCTTTCTTT. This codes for CASRRGGGGTEAFF. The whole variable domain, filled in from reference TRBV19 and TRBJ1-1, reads DGGITQSPKYLFRKEGQNVTLSCEQNLNHDAMYWYRQDPGQGLRLIYYSQIVNDFQKGDIAEGYSVSREKKESFPLTVTSAQKNPTAFYLCASRRGGGGTEAFFGQGTRLTVV.

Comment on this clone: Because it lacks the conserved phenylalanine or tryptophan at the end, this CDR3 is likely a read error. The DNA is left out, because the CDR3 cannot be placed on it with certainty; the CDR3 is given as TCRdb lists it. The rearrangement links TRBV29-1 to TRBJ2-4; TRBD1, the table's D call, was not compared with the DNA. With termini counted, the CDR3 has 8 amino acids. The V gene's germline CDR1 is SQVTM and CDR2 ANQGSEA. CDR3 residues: CSAGGPRI.